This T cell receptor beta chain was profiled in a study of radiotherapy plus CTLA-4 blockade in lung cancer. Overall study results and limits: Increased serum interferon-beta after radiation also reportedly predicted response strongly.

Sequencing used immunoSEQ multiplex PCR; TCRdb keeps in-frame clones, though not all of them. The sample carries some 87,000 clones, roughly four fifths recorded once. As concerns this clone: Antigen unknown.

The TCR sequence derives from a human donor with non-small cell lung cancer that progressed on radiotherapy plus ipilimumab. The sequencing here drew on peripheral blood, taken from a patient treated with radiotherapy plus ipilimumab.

The CDR3 loop is CASSLSQGLGEQYF. DNA for the CDR3: TGTGCCAGCAGCTTGAGCCAGGGGCTGGGAGAGCAGTACTTC. The gene calls are TRBV5-8 and TRBJ2-7; the D gene is possibly TRBD1 (6 bases). Trimming took off 1 base at V and 7 bases at J, with 15 bases between the two ends. CDR3 length: 14 residues. The V gene's germline CDR1 is SGHTS and CDR2 YDEGEE.